This T cell receptor beta chain was identified in a study of Ad26.COV2.S vaccination and SARS-CoV-2 variants. General study results and limits: Reports say spike-specific CD8+ and CD4+ T cell responses covered substantial breadth after vaccination.

Repertoires were generated with immunoSEQ multiplex PCR, while TCRdb's copy carries only in-frame clones and drops some. Of about 680,000 clones in the sample, 80% to 90% were seen once. Germline values: CDR1 SGHTA, CDR2 FQGTGA. Trimming removed 4 bases from V and 7 bases from J, with 10 bases in between. This CDR3 contains 13 residues. This sample's treatment: 19 received Ad26.COV2.S at low or high dose, single or two shots; roughly 5 received placebo; per-sample allocation not given. The samples were gathered on day 63 after the first injection of vaccine or placebo. Within Boston, the person who donated was an adult of 18-55 years. The administered vaccine (an Ad26 vector) expressed Wuhan-strain SARS-CoV-2 spike. On this clone itself: As yet, its antigen is unknown.

The rearrangement links TRBV7-3 to TRBJ2-2; D might be TRBD2 (6 bases). This receptor was taken from a person between 18 and 60 years old who received the Ad26.COV2.S COVID-19 vaccine or a placebo. This sample comprised peripheral blood, obtained in a trial of Ad26.COV2.S vaccine versus placebo. The CDR3 sequence: CASSSGVLGELFF. CDR3 nucleotides: TGTGCCAGCAGCTCGGGGGTCCTCGGGGAGCTGTTTTTT.